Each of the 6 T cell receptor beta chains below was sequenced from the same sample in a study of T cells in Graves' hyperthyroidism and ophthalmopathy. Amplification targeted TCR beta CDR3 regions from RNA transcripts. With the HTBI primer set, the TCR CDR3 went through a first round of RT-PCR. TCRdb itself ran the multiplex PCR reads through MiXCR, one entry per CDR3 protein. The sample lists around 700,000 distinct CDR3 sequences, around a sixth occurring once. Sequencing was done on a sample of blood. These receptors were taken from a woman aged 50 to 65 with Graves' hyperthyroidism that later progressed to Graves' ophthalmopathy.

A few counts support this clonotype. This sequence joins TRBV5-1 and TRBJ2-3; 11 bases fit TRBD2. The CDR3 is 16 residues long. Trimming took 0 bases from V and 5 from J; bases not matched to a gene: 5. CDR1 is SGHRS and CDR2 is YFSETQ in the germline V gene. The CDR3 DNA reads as TGCGCCAGCAGCTTGGTGCTAGCGGGGGGAAGAGATACGCAGTATTTT. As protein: CASSLVLAGGRDTQYF.

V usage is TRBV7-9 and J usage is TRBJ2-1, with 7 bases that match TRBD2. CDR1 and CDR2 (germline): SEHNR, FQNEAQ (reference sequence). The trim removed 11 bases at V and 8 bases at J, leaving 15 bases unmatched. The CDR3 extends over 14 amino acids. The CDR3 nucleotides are TGTGCCTCCACCAGGGAGGGCCCCGAGTATGAGCAGTTCTTC. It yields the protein CASTREGPEYEQFF.

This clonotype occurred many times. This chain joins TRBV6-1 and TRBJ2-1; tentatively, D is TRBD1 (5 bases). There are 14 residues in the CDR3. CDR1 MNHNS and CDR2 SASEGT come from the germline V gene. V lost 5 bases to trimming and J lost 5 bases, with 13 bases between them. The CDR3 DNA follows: TGTGCCAGCAGTTATAAAGGGGCCAACAATGAGCAGTTCTTC. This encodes CASSYKGANNEQFF.

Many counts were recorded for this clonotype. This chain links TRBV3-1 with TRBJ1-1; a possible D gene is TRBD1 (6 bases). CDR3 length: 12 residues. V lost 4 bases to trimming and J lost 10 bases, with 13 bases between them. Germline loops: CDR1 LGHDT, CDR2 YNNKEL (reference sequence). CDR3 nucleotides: TGTGCCAGCAGCCCAGGGGATAGGGGAGCTTTCTTT. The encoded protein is CASSPGDRGAFF.

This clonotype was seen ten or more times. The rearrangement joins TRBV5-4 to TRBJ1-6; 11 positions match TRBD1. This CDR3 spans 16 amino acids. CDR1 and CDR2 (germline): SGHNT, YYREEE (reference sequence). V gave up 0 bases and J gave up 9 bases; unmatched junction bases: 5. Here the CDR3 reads CASSLDAGTGGSPLHF. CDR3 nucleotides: TGTGCCAGCAGCTTGGATGCCGGGACAGGGGGTTCACCCCTCCACTTT.

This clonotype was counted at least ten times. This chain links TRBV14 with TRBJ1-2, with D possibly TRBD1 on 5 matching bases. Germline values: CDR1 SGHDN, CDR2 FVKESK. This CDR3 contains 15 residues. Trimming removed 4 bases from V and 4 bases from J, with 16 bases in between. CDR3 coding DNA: TGTGCCAGCAGCCTTTTTGATGAGGGGTTCTATGGCTACACCTTC. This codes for CASSLFDEGFYGYTF.